The sequence of this TCR beta chain was determined in a study of OX40 agonist ivuxolimab in advanced cancers. Study details: Patients with hepatocellular carcinoma, melanoma, renal cell or head and neck cancer made up the dose-escalation patients.

The CDR3 has 12 amino acids. Trimming cost V 4 bases and J 7 bases, with 10 bases left between them. The germline V gene has CDR1 LNHDA and CDR2 SQIVND (reference sequence). Method: immunoSEQ multiplex PCR; TCRdb's copy keeps in-frame clones and lacks some. The data show around 67,000 clones, less than 90% seen once. The TCR was taken from an adult with an advanced solid tumor such as melanoma, head and neck, liver or kidney cancer. The chain uses TRBV19 and TRBJ1-2; weak D call: TRBD1 (5 bases). The sample was CD4+ or CD8+ T cells sorted from blood, taken in a trial of the OX40 agonist ivuxolimab. CDR3 sequence: CASSTQGVGYTF. Here the CDR3 DNA reads TGTGCCAGTAGTACCCAGGGAGTTGGCTACACCTTC.